Given below is one T cell receptor (beta chain) in context. The data were taken from a study of blood T cell repertoires in COVID-19. Study summary: Some COVID-19 samples were acute and others convalescent; all came from the United States, Italy and Spain.

The table came from immunoSEQ multiplex PCR; TCRdb's copy has only in-frame clones and leaves some out. The table shows about 200,000 clones, with about 85% occurring only once. Trimming shortened V by 2 bases and J by 6 bases, and 12 bases separated the two germline ends. Germline V gives CDR1 SGDLS, CDR2 YYNGEE. This CDR3 contains 14 residues. Cohort allocation depended upon clinical history that participants reported. Source material: PBMCs or T cells enriched from blood (not recorded which). The chain is built from TRBV9 and TRBJ2-1; D might be TRBD2 (6 bases). This clonotype originated in a man aged 40-55 years who had recovered from COVID-19. Here the CDR3 reads CASSVWGTGNEQFF. The CDR3 nucleotides read TGTGCCAGCAGCGTGTGGGGGACTGGCAATGAGCAGTTCTTC.